The 4 T cell receptor beta chains listed next were all sequenced from one sample in a study of blood T cell repertoires in COVID-19 (TCRdb year 2020). Library prep was done by the immunoSEQ multiplex PCR assay. TCRdb holds this immuneACCESS table with in-frame rearrangements only. Some clones are missing; in checked studies, unresolved V genes explain under half, and the rest has no known cause. The sample has some 130,000 clones on record, roughly nine tenths of them singletons. The top ten constitute 3.5% to 5.5% of the sample. The sample comprised peripheral blood. These receptors came from a man aged 60 to 75 with COVID-19, enrolled during active disease.

In this sample, this clone turned up once. This chain connects TRBV24-1 to TRBJ2-1; D ambiguous. This CDR3 region has 15 residues. Germline assignment: CDR1 KGHDR and CDR2 SFDVKD. V gave up 0 bases and J gave up 9 bases, with 14 bases separating them. The CDR3 region is CATSDLSSGFGEQFF. Written as DNA, the CDR3 is TGTGCCACCAGTGATTTGAGTTCAGGTTTTGGTGAGCAGTTCTTC.

The chain carries TRBV5-1 and TRBJ2-1; 10 bases fit TRBD2. The germline V gene encodes CDR1 SGHRS and CDR2 YFSETQ. This CDR3 is built from 14 residues. V shed 0 bases and J 10 bases; nucleotides not matched to a gene: 4. The CDR3 DNA follows: TGCGCCAGCAGCTTGGCTAGCGGGAGCGGCGAGCAGTTCTTC. Protein: CASSLASGSGEQFF.

This chain uses TRBV7-9 with TRBJ1-3; 8 bases fit TRBD1. The V segment lost 1 base and the J segment 1 base; nucleotides outside the gene matches: 9. This CDR3 contains 18 residues. Germline assignment: CDR1 SEHNR and CDR2 FQNEAQ (reference sequence). For the CDR3, the DNA is TGTGCCAGCAGCTTAGTAGGCAGGACAGGGATATCTGGAAACACCATATATTTT. This codes for CASSLVGRTGISGNTIYF. Full variable domain (rest looked up from reference TRBV7-9 and TRBJ1-3): DTGVSQNPRHKITKRGQNVTFRCDPISEHNRLYWYRQTLGQGPEFLTYFQNEAQLEKSRLLSDRFSAERPKGSFSTLEIQRTEQGDSAMYLCASSLVGRTGISGNTIYFGEGSWLTVV.

This clone was seen a few times. The rearrangement links TRBV28 to TRBJ1-5; D perhaps matches TRBD1 (5 bases). CDR3 length: 14 residues. The germline V and J ends were trimmed by 5 bases and 2 bases, with 10 bases remaining between them. Looked up from germline, CDR1 is MDHEN and CDR2 is SYDVKM. The CDR3 coding sequence is TGTGCCAGCAGTCAGGGAGGAGGCAATCAGCCCCAGCATTTT. It encodes CASSQGGGNQPQHF.